Each of the 20 T cell receptor beta chains below was sequenced from the same sample in a study of shared clonotypes between healthy human individuals. Repertoires were generated with immunoSEQ multiplex PCR, while TCRdb's copy carries only in-frame clones and drops some. The sample has over a million clones; approximately 78% are singletons. Sample: memory CD4+ T cells from PBMCs. Specified subset: CD45RA-negative fraction. All receptors derive from a man younger than 35 in good health. Some clones in this sample may be carry-over from other donors' samples.

To note about this clone: Other DNA sequences in the same sample also yield this CDR3. The V and J genes are TRBV28 and TRBJ1-4, with D tentatively TRBD1 (5 bases). The CDR3 sequence is 15 residues long. The germline V gene has CDR1 MDHEN and CDR2 SYDVKM. V was cut by 3 bases and J by 3 bases, with 11 bases left in between. CDR3 region: CASSLGRVANEKLFF. The CDR3 DNA sequence: TGTGCCAGCAGTTTGGGCAGGGTGGCTAATGAAAAACTGTTTTTT.

V and J are TRBV6-5 and TRBJ2-1; 9 bases align to TRBD1. J gave up 8 bases and V 7 bases, and 12 bases lay outside the gene matches. The germline V gene encodes CDR1 MNHEY and CDR2 SVGAGI. The length of the CDR3 is 15 residues. The CDR3: CASIENRGRPHEQFF. For the CDR3, the DNA is TGTGCCAGCATCGAAAACAGGGGGCGGCCGCATGAGCAGTTCTTC.

This clone was counted a few times. The chain has TRBV6-1 and TRBJ2-2, with D possibly being TRBD1 (5 bases). Trimming shortened V by 2 bases and J by 9 bases, and 10 bases separated the two germline ends. This CDR3 has 13 amino acids. Germline V CDR1 and CDR2: MNHNS, SASEGT. The CDR3 coding sequence is TGTGCCAGCAGTGAAAGGCAGGGTCGGGAGCTGTTTTTT. Residues: CASSERQGRELFF.

This clone has more than one count but fewer than ten. This chain connects TRBV28 to TRBJ2-7, with a possible D match to TRBD2 (7 bases). The CDR3 sequence is 15 residues long. CDR1 is MDHEN and CDR2 is SYDVKM in the germline V gene. V lost 1 base, J lost 7 bases, and 17 bases lay in between. In DNA, the CDR3 is TGTGCCAGCAGTTTATCTAGGAGGGGGAGGGCTGAGCAGTACTTC. Protein sequence: CASSLSRRGRAEQYF. The full variable domain, rest sourced from reference TRBV28 and TRBJ2-7, is DVKVTQSSRYLVKRTGEKVFLECVQDMDHENMFWYRQDPGLGLRLIYFSYDVKMKEKGDIPEGYSVSREKKERFSLILESASTNQTSMYLCASSLSRRGRAEQYFGPGTRLTVT.

The chain employs TRBV29-1 and TRBJ2-5; D may be TRBD1 or TRBD2 (7 bases each). The end of the DNA is better explained by TRBJ2-7, so the J call may be wrong. The CDR3 covers 14 residues. Germline lookup yields CDR1 SQVTM and CDR2 ANQGSEA. The DNA of the CDR3 is TGCAGCGTTGATCTCTCCAGGGGGGGTGTCGAGCAGTACTTC. This sequence encodes CSVDLSRGGVEQYF.

This chain connects TRBV11-2 to TRBJ2-7; a weak D match, TRBD2 (6 bases). Trimming removed 5 bases at V and 4 bases at J, with 18 bases between. The V gene's germline CDR1 is SGHAT and CDR2 FQNNGV. This CDR3 contains 15 residues. The CDR3 bases are TGTGCCAGCAGCCCTAGGCGGGGTGCGGTGTACGAGCAGTACTTC. This codes for CASSPRRGAVYEQYF.

As regards this clone: This sample also contains other DNA sequences that code for the same CDR3. The rearrangement joins TRBV18 to TRBJ2-1; D is perhaps TRBD2 (5 bases). Germline-derived CDR1 and CDR2 are KGHSH and LQKENI. Trimming removed 3 bases from V and 0 bases from J, with 9 bases in between. This CDR3 region has 15 residues. In DNA form, the CDR3 reads TGTGCCAGCTCACCCAGCGGATTCTCCTACAATGAGCAGTTCTTC. Its protein is CASSPSGFSYNEQFF.

J is TRBJ2-5 and V is TRBV6-1; 8 bases line up with TRBD2. The CDR3 is 15 amino acids. V trimming: 6 bases; J trimming: 1 base; junction bases outside the gene matches: 7. Germline V CDR1 and CDR2: MNHNS, SASEGT. Here the CDR3 DNA reads TGTGCCAGCAGACCCCGACTAGCGCTCCAAGAGACCCAGTACTTC. Its protein is CASRPRLALQETQYF.

In this sample, this clone turned up many times. The J gene is TRBJ2-1, the V gene TRBV29-1, with 8 positions matching TRBD2. With 4 bases clipped from V and 2 bases from J, the junction kept 10 bases outside the gene matches. CDR3 length: 16 amino acids. Germline V gene lookup returns CDR1 SQVTM and CDR2 ANQGSEA. CDR3 in DNA: TGCAGCGTTGGGGGGGCGGGAGGAGGAACCTACAATGAGCAGTTCTTC. Encoded protein: CSVGGAGGGTYNEQFF.

The chain employs TRBV18 and TRBJ2-5, with D perhaps given as TRBD1 or TRBD2 (5 bases each). The CDR3 runs 14 residues. Germline V gene sequence: CDR1 KGHSH, CDR2 LQKENI. V was clipped by 5 bases and J by 5 bases, with 15 bases between them. The DNA for the CDR3 is TGTGCCAGCTCAGAGGGGTTTGATTGGGAGACCCAGTACTTC. Translating gives CASSEGFDWETQYF.

V is TRBV5-1 and J is TRBJ1-3; D call uncertain. CDR3 length: 14 amino acids. Germline values: CDR1 SGHRS, CDR2 YFSETQ. V was shortened by 0 bases and J by 8 bases, with 12 bases between the two germline ends. CDR3 coding DNA: TGCGCCAGCAGCTTGGTGGCAGGAGCGGACACCATATATTTT. Its translation: CASSLVAGADTIYF.

The chain has TRBV5-6 and TRBJ2-6, with TRBD2 identical over 9 bases. V was pared by 2 bases and J by 2 bases, with 8 bases of the junction left unmatched. The germline gives CDR1 SGHDT, CDR2 YYEEEE. The length of the CDR3 is 18 residues. In nucleotides, the CDR3 is TGTGCCAGCAGCTTACGGCGGGAGGGGATTCCTGGGGCCAACGTCCTGACTTTC. Translation: CASSLRREGIPGANVLTF.

This clone was seen a handful of times. Possible read error: a much larger clone is one base away. CDR3 residues: CASSKGMNTEAFF. Here the CDR3 DNA reads TGCGCCAGCAGCAAGGGGATGAACACTGAAGCTTTCTTT. The chain combines TRBV5-1 with TRBJ1-1; D might be TRBD1 (5 bases). Germline CDR1 is SGHRS and CDR2 is YFSETQ. The CDR3 totals 13 residues. Trimming stripped 4 bases from V and 0 bases from J, with 7 bases between.

The chain couples TRBV2 to TRBJ1-1; possible D gene TRBD1, 6 bases. This CDR3 has 14 residues. CDR1 SNHLY and CDR2 FYNNEI come from the germline V gene. Between the trimmed V and J ends, which lost 6 bases and 3 bases, there was a span of 14 bases. The CDR3: CASSTQGRDTEAFF. The CDR3 DNA sequence: TGTGCCAGCAGCACACAGGGTCGGGACACTGAAGCTTTCTTT.

This clone was observed many times. The V call is TRBV9, the J call TRBJ1-1; D possibly corresponds to TRBD1 (6 bases). CDR1 SGDLS and CDR2 YYNGEE come from the germline V gene. V lost 3 bases, J lost 6 bases, and 15 bases lay in between. The CDR3 runs to 14 residues. The CDR3 loop is CASSDLRGRAEAFF. The CDR3 region has the DNA TGTGCCAGCAGCGACCTCAGGGGAAGGGCTGAAGCTTTCTTT.

The rearrangement joins TRBV28 to TRBJ2-7; the match to TRBD1 covers 7 bases. This CDR3 has 15 residues. Germline V gene lookup returns CDR1 MDHEN and CDR2 SYDVKM. V lost 10 bases and J lost 3; bases outside the gene matches: 15. In nucleotides, the CDR3 is TGTGCCACCTCGGAAGCCGGACAGGAGTTCTACGAGCAGTACTTC. It encodes CATSEAGQEFYEQYF.

This clone occurred once. The J gene is TRBJ2-7, the V gene TRBV18; D is unresolved. The germline V gene encodes CDR1 KGHSH and CDR2 LQKENI. Trimming pared 4 bases from V and 7 bases from J, leaving 14 bases between. This CDR3 region has 13 residues. Written as DNA, the CDR3 is TGTGCCAGCTCACTGGGCTCTCTGGGGGAGCAGTACTTC. Translated, it gives CASSLGSLGEQYF.

A few counts support this clone. The chain has TRBV4-2 and TRBJ2-1, with 12 bases aligning to TRBD2. J lost 15 bases, V lost 1 base, and 7 bases had no gene match. The CDR3 runs to 14 residues. Germline CDR1 is LGHNA and CDR2 is YNFKEQ. In DNA form, the CDR3 reads TGTGCCAGCAGCCAAGGGACTAGCGGGGAGGCCTGGTTCTTC. Translated, it gives CASSQGTSGEAWFF.

The rearrangement uses TRBV5-1 and TRBJ2-5, with 7 bases identical to TRBD2. The CDR3 runs 15 residues. The junction had 6 bases not matched to a gene; V was cut back by 2 bases and J by 2 bases. Germline V lookup: CDR1 SGHRS, CDR2 YFSETQ. The CDR3 nucleotides are TGCGCCAGCAGCTTCGGGGCTAGCGGACAAGAGACCCAGTACTTC. Its protein product is CASSFGASGQETQYF.

V usage is TRBV20-1 and J usage is TRBJ2-1; D gene unclear. Deletions cut 4 bases from V and 8 bases from J, with 9 bases between. CDR1 DFQATT and CDR2 SNEGSKA come from the germline V gene (reference sequence). This CDR3 region has 11 residues. CDR3 sequence (DNA): TGCAGTGCTACCGGCGTCGATGAGCAGTTCTTC. It is translated as CSATGVDEQFF.